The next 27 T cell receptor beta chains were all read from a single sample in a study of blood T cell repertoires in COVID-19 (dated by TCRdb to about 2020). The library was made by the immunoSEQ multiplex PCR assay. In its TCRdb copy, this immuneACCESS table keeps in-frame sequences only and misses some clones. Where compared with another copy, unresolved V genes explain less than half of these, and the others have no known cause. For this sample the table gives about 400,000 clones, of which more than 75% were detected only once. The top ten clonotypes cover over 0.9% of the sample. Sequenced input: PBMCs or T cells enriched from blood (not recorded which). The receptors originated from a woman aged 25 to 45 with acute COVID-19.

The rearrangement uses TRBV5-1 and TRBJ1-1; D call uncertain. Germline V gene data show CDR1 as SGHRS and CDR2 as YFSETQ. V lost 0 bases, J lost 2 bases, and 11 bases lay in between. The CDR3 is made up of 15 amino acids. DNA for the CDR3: TGCGCCAGCAGCTTGGCTGCCAGCGACAACACTGAAGCTTTCTTT. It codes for CASSLAASDNTEAFF.

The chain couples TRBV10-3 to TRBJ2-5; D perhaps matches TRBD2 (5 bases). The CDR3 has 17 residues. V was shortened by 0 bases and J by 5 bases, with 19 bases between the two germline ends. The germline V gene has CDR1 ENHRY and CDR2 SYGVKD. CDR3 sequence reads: CAISESSAGGVRETQYF. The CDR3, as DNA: TGTGCCATCAGTGAGTCGAGCGCGGGTGGAGTACGGGAGACCCAGTACTTC.

CDR3 sequence reads: CASSQSTGNEKLFF. The CDR3 DNA sequence: TGCGCCAGCAGCCAATCGACAGGGAATGAAAAACTGTTTTTT. This sequence joins TRBV4-1 and TRBJ1-4; the match to TRBD1 covers 7 bases. CDR3 size: 14 residues. Germline V lookup: CDR1 MGHRA, CDR2 YSYEKL. Germline trimming cut 2 bases from V and 5 bases from J; bases unmatched to any gene: 2.

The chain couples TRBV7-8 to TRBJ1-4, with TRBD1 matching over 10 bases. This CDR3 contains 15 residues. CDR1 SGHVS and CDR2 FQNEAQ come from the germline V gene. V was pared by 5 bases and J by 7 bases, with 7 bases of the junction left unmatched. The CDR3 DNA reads TGTGCCAGCAGCCGGGACAGGGGCGCAGGTGAAAAACTGTTTTTT. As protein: CASSRDRGAGEKLFF. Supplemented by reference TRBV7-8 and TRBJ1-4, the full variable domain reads GAGVSQSPRYKVAKRGQDVALRCDPISGHVSLFWYQQALGQGPEFLTYFQNEAQLDKSGLPSDRFFAERPEGSVSTLKIQRTQQEDSAVYLCASSRDRGAGEKLFFGSGTQLSVL.

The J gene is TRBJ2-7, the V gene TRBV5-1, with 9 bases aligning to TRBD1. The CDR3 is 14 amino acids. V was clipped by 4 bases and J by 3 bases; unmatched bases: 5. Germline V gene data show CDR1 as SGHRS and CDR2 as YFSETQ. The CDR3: CASSPGQGFYEQYF. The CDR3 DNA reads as TGCGCCAGCAGCCCAGGACAGGGGTTCTACGAGCAGTACTTC.

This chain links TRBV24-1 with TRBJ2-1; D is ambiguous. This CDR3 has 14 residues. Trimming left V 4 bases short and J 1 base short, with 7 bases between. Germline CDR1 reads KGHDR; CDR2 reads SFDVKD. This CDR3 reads CATSDPVSYNEQFF. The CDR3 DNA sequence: TGTGCCACCAGTGACCCAGTTTCCTACAATGAGCAGTTCTTC.

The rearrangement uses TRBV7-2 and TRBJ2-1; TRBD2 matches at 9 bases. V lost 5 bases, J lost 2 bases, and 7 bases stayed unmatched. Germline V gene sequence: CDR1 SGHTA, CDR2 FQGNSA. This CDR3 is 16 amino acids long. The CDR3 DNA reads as TGTGCCAGCAGCGTTAGCGGGGGAACTACCTACAATGAGCAGTTCTTC. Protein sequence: CASSVSGGTTYNEQFF.

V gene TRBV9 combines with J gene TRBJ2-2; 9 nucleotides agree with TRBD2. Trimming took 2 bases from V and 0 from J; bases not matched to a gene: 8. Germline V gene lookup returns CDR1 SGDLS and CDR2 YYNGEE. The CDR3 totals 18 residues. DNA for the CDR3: TGTGCCAGCAGCGTTGAACTAGCGGGCCTCACGAACACCGGGGAGCTGTTTTTT. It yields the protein CASSVELAGLTNTGELFF.

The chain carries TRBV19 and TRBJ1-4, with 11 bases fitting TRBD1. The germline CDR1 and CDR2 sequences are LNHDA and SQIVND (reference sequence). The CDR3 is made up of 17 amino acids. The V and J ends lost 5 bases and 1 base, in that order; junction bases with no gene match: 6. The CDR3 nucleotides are TGTGCCAGTAGTTCACCTGGGACAGGGGGAACTAATGAAAAACTGTTTTTT. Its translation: CASSSPGTGGTNEKLFF.

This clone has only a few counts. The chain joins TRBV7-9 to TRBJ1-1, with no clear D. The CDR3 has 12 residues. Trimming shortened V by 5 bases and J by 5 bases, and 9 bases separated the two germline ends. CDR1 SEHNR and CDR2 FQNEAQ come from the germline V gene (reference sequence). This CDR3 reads CASSETETEAFF. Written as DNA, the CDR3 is TGTGCCAGCAGCGAAACAGAGACTGAAGCTTTCTTT.

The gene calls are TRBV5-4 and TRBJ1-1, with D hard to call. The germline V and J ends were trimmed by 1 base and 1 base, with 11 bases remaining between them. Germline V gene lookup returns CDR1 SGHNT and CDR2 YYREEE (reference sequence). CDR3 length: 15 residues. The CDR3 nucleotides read TGTGCCAGCAGCTTGTGGGGAGGACGGAACACTGAAGCTTTCTTT. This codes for CASSLWGGRNTEAFF. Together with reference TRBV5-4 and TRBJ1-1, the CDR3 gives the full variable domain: ETGVTQSPTHLIKTRGQQVTLRCSSQSGHNTVSWYQQALGQGPQFIFQYYREEENGRGNFPPRFSGLQFPNYSSELNVNALELDDSALYLCASSLWGGRNTEAFFGQGTRLTVV.

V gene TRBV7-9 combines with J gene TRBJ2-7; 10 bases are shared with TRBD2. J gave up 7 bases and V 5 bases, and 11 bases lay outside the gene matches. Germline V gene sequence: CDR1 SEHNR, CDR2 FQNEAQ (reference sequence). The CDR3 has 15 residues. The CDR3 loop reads CASSRTSGAPLEQYF. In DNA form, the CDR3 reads TGTGCCAGCAGCCGCACTAGCGGGGCCCCCTTGGAGCAGTACTTC.

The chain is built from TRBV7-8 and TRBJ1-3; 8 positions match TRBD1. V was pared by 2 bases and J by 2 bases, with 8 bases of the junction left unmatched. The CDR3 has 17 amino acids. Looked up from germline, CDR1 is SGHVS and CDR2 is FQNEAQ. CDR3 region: CASSLIGDRSPGNTIYF. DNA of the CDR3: TGTGCCAGCAGCTTAATTGGGGACAGGTCCCCTGGAAACACCATATATTTT.

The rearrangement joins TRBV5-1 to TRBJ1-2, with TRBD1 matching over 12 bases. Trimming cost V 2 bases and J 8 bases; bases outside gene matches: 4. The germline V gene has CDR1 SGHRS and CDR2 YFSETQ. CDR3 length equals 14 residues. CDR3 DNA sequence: TGCGCCAGCAGCTTCCGGGACAGGGGGCAGGGCTACACCTTC. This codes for CASSFRDRGQGYTF.

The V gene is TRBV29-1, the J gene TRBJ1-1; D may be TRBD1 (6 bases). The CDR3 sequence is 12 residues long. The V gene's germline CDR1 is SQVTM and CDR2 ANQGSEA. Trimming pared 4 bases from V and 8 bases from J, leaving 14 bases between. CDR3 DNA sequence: TGCAGCGTTGTAAAAGGGGGAGGGGAAGCTTTCTTT. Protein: CSVVKGGGEAFF.

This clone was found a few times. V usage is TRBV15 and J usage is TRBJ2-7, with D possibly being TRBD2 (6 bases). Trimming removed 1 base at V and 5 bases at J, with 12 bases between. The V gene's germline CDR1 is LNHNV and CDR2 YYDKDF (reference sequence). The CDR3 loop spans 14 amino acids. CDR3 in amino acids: CATSRAGTPNEQYF. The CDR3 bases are TGTGCCACCAGCAGAGCCGGGACTCCCAACGAGCAGTACTTC. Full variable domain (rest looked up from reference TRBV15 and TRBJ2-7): DAMVIQNPRYQVTQFGKPVTLSCSQTLNHNVMYWYQQKSSQAPKLLFHYYDKDFNNEADTPDNFQSRRPNTSFCFLDIRSPGLGDTAMYLCATSRAGTPNEQYFGPGTRLTVT.

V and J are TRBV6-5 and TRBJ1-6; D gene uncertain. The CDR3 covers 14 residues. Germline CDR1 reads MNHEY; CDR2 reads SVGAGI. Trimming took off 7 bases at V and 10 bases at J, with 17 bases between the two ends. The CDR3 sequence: CASTLLRGESPLHF. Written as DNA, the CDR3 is TGTGCCAGCACCCTCCTACGCGGGGAGTCACCCCTCCACTTT.

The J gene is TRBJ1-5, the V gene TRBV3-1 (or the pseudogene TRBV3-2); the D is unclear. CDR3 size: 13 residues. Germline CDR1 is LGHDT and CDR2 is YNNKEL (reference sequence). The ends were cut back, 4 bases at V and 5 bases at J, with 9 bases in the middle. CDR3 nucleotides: TGTGCCAGCAGCCTTTTCACGGATCAGCCCCAGCATTTT. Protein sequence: CASSLFTDQPQHF.

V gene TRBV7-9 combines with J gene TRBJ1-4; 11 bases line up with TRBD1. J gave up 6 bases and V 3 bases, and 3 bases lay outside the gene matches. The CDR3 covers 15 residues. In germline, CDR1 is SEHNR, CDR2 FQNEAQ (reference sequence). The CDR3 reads CASSLDRGRDEKLFF. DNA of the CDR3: TGTGCCAGCAGCTTGGACAGGGGGCGTGATGAAAAACTGTTTTTT.

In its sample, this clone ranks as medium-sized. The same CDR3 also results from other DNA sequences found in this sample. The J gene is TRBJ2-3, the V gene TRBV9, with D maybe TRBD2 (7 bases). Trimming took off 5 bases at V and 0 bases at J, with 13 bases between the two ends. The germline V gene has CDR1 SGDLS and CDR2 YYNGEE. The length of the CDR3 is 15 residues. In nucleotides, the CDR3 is TGTGCCAGCAGGGGAGGGGGGGCTAGCACAGATACGCAGTATTTT. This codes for CASRGGGASTDTQYF.

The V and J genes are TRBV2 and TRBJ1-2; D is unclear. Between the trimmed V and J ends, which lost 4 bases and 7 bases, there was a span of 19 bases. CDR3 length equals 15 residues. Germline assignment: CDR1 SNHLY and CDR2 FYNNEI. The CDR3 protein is CASSVFAISTGGYTF. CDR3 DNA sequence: TGTGCCAGCAGTGTTTTCGCAATCTCGACGGGTGGCTACACCTTC.

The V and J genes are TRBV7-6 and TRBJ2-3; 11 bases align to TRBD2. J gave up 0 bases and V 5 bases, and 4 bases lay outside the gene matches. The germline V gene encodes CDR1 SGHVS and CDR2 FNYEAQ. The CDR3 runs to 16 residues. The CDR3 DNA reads TGTGCCAGCAGCACAGGGACTAGCGGAAGCACAGATACGCAGTATTTT. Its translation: CASSTGTSGSTDTQYF.

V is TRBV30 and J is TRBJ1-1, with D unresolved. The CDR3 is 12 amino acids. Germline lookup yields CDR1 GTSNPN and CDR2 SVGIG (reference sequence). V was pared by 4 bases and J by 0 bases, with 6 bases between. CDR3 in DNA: TGTGCCTGGAACGGGATGAACACTGAAGCTTTCTTT. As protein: CAWNGMNTEAFF.

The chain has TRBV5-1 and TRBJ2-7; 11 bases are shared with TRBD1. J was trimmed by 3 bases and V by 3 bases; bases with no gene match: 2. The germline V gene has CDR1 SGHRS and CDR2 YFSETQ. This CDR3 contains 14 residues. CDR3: CASSSDRGHYEQYF. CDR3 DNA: TGCGCCAGCAGCTCGGACAGGGGGCACTACGAGCAGTACTTC. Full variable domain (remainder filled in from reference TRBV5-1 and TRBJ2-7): KAGVTQTPRYLIKTRGQQVTLSCSPISGHRSVSWYQQTPGQGLQFLFEYFSETQRNKGNFPGRFSGRQFSNSRSEMNVSTLELGDSALYLCASSSDRGHYEQYFGPGTRLTVT.

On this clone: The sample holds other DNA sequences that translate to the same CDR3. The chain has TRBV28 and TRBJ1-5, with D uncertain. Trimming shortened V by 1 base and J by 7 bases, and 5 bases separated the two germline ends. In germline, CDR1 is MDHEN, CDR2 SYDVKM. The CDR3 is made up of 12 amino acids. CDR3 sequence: CASSLSGQPQHF. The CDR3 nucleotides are TGTGCCAGCAGTTTATCGGGGCAGCCCCAGCATTTT.

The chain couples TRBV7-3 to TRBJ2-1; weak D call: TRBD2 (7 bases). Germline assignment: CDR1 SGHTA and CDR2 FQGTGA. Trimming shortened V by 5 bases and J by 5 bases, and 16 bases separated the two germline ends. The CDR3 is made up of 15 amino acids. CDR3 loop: CASSPTGGRDNEQFF. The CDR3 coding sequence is TGTGCCAGCAGCCCTACGGGGGGCCGGGACAATGAGCAGTTCTTC.

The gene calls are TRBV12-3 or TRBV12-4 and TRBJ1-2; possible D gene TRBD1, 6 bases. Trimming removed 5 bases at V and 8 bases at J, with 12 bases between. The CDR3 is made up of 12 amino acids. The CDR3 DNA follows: TGTGCCAGCAGTCACAGGGTCCGCGGCTACACCTTC. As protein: CASSHRVRGYTF.